This T cell receptor (beta chain) was captured by sequencing in a study of CD8 T cells in Susac syndrome. In its sample, this clonotype was seen once. RNA was extracted with the RNeasy kit, and a quantity of roughly 0.5 to 1 ug was reverse transcribed using random hexamers. A single record per CDR3 protein comes from TCRdb applying MiXCR to the immunoSEQ multiplex PCR reads. Of 250,000 to 300,000 distinct CDR3 sequences in the sample, over 75% were seen once. This CDR3 region has 15 residues. Germline assignment: CDR1 MGHDK and CDR2 SYGVNS. Trimming left V 2 bases short and J 1 base short, with 9 bases between.

The gene calls are TRBV25-1 and TRBJ2-1; no firm D call. Input material: CD8+ T cells from PBMCs. The receptor was derived from a human donor with multiple sclerosis. For the CDR3, the DNA is TGTGCCAGCAGTGAAGGCCCGGCTTCCTACAATGAGCAGTTCTTC. This encodes CASSEGPASYNEQFF.